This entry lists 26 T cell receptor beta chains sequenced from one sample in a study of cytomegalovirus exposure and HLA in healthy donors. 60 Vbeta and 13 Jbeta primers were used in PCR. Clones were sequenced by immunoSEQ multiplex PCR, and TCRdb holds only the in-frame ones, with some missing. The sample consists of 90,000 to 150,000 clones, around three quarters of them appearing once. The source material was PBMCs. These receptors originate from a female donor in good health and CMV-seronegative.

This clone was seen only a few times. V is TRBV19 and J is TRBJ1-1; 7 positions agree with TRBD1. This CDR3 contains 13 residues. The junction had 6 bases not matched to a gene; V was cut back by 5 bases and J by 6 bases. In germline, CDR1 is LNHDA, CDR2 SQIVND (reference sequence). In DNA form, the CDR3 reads TGTGCCAGTAGTTACCGACAGGGATCTGAAGCTTTCTTT. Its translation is CASSYRQGSEAFF.

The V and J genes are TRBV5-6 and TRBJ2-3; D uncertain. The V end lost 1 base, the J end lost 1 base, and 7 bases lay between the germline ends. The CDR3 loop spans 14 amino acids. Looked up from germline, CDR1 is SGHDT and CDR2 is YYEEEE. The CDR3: CASSLPTGTDTQYF. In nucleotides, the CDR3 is TGTGCCAGCAGCTTGCCTACTGGCACAGATACGCAGTATTTT.

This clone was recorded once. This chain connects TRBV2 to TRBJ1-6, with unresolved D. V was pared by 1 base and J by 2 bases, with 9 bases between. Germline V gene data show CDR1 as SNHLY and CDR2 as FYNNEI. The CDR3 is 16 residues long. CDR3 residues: CASSEVRNPYNSPLHF. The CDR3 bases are TGTGCCAGCAGTGAAGTGAGAAATCCCTATAATTCACCCCTCCACTTT. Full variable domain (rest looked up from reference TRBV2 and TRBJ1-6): EPEVTQTPSHQVTQMGQEVILRCVPISNHLYFYWYRQILGQKVEFLVSFYNNEISEKSEIFDDQFSVERPDGSNFTLKIRSTKLEDSAMYFCASSEVRNPYNSPLHFGNGTRLTVT.

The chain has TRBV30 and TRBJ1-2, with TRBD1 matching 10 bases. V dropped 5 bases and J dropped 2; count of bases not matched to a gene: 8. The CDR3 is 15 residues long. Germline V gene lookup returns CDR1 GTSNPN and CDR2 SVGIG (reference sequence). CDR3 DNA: TGTGCCTGGGCTCCCACGGGACAGGGGAACTATGGCTACACCTTC. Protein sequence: CAWAPTGQGNYGYTF.

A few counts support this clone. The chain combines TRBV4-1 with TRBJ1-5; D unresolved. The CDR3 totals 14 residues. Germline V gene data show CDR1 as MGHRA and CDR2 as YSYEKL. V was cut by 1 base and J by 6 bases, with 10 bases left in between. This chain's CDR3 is CASSQAVEGQPQHF. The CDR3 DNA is TGCGCCAGCAGCCAAGCAGTGGAGGGTCAGCCCCAGCATTTT.

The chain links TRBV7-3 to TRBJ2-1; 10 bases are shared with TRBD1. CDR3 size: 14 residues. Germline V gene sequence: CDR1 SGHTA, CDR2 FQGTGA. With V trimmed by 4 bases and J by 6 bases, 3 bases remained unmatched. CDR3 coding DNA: TGTGCCAGCAGCTCCCGGACAGGGGGCAATGAGCAGTTCTTC. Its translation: CASSSRTGGNEQFF.

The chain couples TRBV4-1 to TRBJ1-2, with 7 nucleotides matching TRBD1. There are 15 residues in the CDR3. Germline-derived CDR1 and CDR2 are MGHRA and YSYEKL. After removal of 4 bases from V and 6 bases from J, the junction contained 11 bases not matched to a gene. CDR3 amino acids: CASSRLTGLEDGYTF. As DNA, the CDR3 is TGCGCCAGCAGCCGACTGACAGGGCTAGAAGATGGCTACACCTTC.

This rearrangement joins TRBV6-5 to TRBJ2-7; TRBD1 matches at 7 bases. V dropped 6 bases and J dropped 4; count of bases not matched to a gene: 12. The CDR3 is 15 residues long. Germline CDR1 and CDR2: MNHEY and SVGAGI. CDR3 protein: CASSQPGQSLYEQYF. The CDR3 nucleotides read TGTGCCAGCAGCCAACCGGGACAGAGTTTATACGAGCAGTACTTC.

This CDR3 reads CASSSWRLNYGYTF. The CDR3 DNA is TGTGCCAGCAGTTCGTGGCGGCTTAACTATGGCTACACCTTC. J is TRBJ1-2 and V is TRBV6-5; D is uncertain. This CDR3 contains 14 residues. Trimming pared 4 bases from V and 1 base from J, leaving 10 bases between. Germline-derived CDR1 and CDR2 are MNHEY and SVGAGI.

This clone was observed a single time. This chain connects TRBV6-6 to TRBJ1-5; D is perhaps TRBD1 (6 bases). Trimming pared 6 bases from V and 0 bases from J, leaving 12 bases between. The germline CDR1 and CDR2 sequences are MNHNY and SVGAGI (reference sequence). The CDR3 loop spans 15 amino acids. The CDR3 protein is CASSLDSPSNQPQHF. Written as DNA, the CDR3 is TGTGCCAGCAGCCTGGACAGCCCTAGCAATCAGCCCCAGCATTTT.

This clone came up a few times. The CDR3 DNA sequence: TGCGCCAGCAGCCAAGGCCTTAGACAGGGGGCTGAAGCTTTCTTT. It codes for CASSQGLRQGAEAFF. The V call is TRBV4-1, the J call TRBJ1-1, with 9 bases that match TRBD1. Germline CDR1 reads MGHRA; CDR2 reads YSYEKL. Losses at the gene ends were 1 base for V and 6 bases for J; bases not matched to a gene: 6. The CDR3 spans 15 residues.

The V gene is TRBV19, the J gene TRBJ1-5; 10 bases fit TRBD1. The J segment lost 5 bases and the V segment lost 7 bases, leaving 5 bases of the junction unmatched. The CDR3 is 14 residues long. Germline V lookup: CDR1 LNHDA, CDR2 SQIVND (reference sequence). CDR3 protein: CASKQDRGYQPQHF. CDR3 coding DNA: TGTGCCAGTAAGCAGGACAGGGGGTATCAGCCCCAGCATTTT.

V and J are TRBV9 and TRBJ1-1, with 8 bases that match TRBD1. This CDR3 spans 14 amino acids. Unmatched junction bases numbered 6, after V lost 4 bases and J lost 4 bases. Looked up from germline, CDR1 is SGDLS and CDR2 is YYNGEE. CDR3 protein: CASSLGQGSTEAFF. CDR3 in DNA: TGTGCCAGCAGCCTCGGACAGGGTTCCACTGAAGCTTTCTTT.

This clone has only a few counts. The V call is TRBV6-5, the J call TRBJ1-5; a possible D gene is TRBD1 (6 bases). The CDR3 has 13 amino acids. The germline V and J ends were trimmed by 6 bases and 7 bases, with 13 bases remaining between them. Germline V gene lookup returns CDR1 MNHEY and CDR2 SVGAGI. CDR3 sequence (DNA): TGTGCCAGCAGACACAGGGAAGGCCAGCCCCAGCATTTT. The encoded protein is CASRHREGQPQHF.

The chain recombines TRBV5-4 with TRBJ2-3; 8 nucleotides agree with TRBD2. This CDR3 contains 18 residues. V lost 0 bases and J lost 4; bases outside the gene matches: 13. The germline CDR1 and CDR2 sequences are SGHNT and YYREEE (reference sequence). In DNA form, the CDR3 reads TGTGCCAGCAGCTTGGAGGTCGGGAGGCGGGGGGCCCCAGATACGCAGTATTTT. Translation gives CASSLEVGRRGAPDTQYF.

CDR3 DNA: TGTGCCAGCAGTATTGGACAAGAGCAGTTCTTC. Protein product: CASSIGQEQFF. The gene calls are TRBV6-5 and TRBJ2-1; TRBD1 might be the D (5 bases). CDR1 MNHEY and CDR2 SVGAGI come from the germline V gene. The CDR3 extends over 11 amino acids. V was shortened by 5 bases and J by 10 bases, with 9 bases between the two germline ends.

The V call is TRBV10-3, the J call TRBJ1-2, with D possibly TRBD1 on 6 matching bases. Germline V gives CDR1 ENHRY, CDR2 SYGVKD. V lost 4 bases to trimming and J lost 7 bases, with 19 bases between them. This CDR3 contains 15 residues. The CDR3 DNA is TGTGCCATCAGTGGGGCCCGACAGGACCCCTTTGGCTACACCTTC. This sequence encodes CAISGARQDPFGYTF.

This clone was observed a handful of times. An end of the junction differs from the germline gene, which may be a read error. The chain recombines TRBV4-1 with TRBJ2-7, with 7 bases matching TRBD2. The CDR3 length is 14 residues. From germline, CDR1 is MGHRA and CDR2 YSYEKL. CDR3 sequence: CASSQDSRTGGRNF. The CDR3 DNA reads TGCGCCAGCAGCCAAGATTCCCGAACGGGGGGACGGAACTTC.

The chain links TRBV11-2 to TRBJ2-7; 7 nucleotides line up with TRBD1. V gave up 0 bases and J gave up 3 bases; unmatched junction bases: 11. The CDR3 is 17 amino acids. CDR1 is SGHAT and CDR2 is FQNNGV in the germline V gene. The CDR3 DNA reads TGTGCCAGCAGCTTAGACCCGAATCCAGGGACAGACTACGAGCAGTACTTC. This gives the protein CASSLDPNPGTDYEQYF.

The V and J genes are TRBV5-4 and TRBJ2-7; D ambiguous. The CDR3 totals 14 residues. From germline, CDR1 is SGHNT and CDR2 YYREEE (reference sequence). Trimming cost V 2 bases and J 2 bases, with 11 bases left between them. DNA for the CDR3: TGTGCCAGCAGCTTATATGGCGGAACCTACGAGCAGTACTTC. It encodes CASSLYGGTYEQYF.

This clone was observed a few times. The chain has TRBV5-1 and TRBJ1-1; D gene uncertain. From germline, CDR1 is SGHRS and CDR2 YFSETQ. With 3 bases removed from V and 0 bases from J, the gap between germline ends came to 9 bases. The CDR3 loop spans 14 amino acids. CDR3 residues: CASSSTGMNTEAFF. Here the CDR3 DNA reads TGCGCCAGCAGCTCGACGGGTATGAACACTGAAGCTTTCTTT.

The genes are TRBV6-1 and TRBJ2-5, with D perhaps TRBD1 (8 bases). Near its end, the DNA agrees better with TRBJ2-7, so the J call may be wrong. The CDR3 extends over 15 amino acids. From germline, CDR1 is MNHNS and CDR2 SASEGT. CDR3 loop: CASSEDRGGTYEQYF. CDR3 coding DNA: TGTGCCAGCAGTGAAGACAGGGGGGGAACCTACGAGCAGTACTTC.

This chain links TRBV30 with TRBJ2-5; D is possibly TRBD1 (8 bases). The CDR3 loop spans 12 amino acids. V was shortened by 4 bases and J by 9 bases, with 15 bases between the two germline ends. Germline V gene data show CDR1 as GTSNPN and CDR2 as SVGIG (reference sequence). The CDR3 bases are TGTGCCTGGACCACAGGGGGGAGGGCCCAGTACTTC. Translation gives CAWTTGGRAQYF.

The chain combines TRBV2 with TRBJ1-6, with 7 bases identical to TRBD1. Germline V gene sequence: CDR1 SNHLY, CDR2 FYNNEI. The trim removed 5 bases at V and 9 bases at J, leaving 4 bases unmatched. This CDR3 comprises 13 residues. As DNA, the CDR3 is TGTGCCAGCAGTCGGACAGGTCTTTCACCCCTCCACTTT. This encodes CASSRTGLSPLHF.

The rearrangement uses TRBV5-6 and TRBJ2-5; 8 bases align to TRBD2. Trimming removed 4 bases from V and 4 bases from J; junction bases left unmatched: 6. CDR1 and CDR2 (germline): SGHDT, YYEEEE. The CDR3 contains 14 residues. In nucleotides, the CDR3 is TGTGCCAGCAGCCAGGGACTAGGAAGAGAGACCCAGTACTTC. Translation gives CASSQGLGRETQYF.

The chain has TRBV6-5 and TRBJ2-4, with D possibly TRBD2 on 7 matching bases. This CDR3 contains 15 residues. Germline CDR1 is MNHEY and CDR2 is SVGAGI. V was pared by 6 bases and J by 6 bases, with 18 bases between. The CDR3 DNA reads TGTGCCAGCAGCAGCCTGGGGGGGCCGGGAAACATTCAGTACTTC. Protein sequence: CASSSLGGPGNIQYF.